The clone carrying this T cell receptor (beta chain) was counted a single time. Its antigen remains unidentified. Construction of TCR beta libraries relied on iRepertoire HTBI primers and on Arm-PCR targeting CDR3 regions. MiXCR, applied by TCRdb to the multiplex PCR reads, yields one record per CDR3 protein. The sample consists of 350,000 to 500,000 distinct CDR3 sequences, 14% of them appearing once. The sample is drawn from a study of regulatory T cells in long-lasting Graves disease. Whole-study results and caveats: Clonotypes that were public and shared totalled fewer than 3,500 in persistent patients versus around 970 in new patients. Not thyroid tissue but only peripheral blood was studied.

The time point here: newly diagnosed GD, antithyroid drugs for less than 3 months. TCR sequences were obtained from RNA taken from PBMCs. The sample was also linked to a second study, of T cells in Graves' hyperthyroidism and ophthalmopathy. That work adds: Not enrolled were patients with uncontrolled infection, other autoimmune disease, pregnancy or lactation.

The specimen was peripheral blood mononuclear cells (PBMCs), collected at new diagnosis, from a patient treated with antithyroid drugs. The clonotype was recovered from a woman aged 50 to 60 with Graves disease.

The CDR3, as DNA: TGCGCCAGCAGCCAAGACCTGGGTTTTGGGACAGAGACCCAGTACTTC. Residues: CASSQDLGFGTETQYF. The chain uses TRBV4-1 and TRBJ2-5; D may correspond to TRBD1 or TRBD2 (5 bases each). Germline-derived CDR1 and CDR2 are MGHRA and YSYEKL. V shed 0 bases and J shed 4 bases, with 15 bases lying between them. This CDR3 has 16 amino acids.